This TCR beta chain appears in the sequencing data of a study of regulatory T cells in long-lasting Graves disease. This clonotype was detected many times. The antigen is unknown. Germline V lookup: CDR1 MDHEN, CDR2 SYDVKM. This CDR3 has 15 residues. V gave up 3 bases and J gave up 9 bases; unmatched junction bases: 11. The authors built TCR beta libraries using iRepertoire HTBI primers and Arm-PCR of CDR3 regions. TCRdb ran MiXCR on the multiplex PCR reads and lists one entry per CDR3 protein. In the table there are approximately 300,000 distinct CDR3 sequences, roughly 18% of which are singletons. Time point here: newly diagnosed GD, antithyroid drugs for less than 3 months. Isolated PBMC RNA provided the starting material for the TCR library. The study's findings and limits: Persistent Graves' patients had lower TCR diversity than newly diagnosed ones.

This TCR came from a female donor with Graves disease. The material was peripheral blood mononuclear cells (PBMCs), obtained at new diagnosis, from a patient treated with antithyroid drugs. The chain recombines TRBV28 with TRBJ2-1, with TRBD2 identical over 7 bases. The CDR3 reads CASSFVAGARGEQFF. CDR3 bases: TGTGCCAGCAGTTTCGTCGCGGGAGCGAGGGGTGAGCAGTTCTTC.